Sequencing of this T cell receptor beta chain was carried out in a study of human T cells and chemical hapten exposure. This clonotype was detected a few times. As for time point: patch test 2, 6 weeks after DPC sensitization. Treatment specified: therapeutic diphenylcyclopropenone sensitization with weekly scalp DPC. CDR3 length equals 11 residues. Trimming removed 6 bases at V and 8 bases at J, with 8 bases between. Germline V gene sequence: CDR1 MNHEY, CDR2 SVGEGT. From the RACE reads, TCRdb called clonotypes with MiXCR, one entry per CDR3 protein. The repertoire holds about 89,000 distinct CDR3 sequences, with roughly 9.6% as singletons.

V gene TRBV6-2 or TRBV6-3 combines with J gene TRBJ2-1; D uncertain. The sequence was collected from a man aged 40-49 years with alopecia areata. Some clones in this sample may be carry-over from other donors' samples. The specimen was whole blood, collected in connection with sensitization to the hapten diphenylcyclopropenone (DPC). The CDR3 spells CASRDFYEQFF. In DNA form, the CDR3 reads TGTGCCAGCAGGGATTTCTATGAGCAGTTCTTC.